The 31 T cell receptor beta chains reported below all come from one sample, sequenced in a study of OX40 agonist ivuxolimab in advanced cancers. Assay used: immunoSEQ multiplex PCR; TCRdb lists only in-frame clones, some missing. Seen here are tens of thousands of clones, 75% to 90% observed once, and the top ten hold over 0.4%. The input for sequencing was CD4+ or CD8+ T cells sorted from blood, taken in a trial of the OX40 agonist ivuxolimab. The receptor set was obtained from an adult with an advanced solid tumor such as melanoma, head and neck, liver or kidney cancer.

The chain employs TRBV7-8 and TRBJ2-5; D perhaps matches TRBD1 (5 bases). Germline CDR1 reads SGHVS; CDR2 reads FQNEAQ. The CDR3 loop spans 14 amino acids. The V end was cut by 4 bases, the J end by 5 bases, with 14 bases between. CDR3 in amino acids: CASSSSGRSETQYF. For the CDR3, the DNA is TGTGCCAGCAGCTCTTCAGGGCGCTCGGAGACCCAGTACTTC.

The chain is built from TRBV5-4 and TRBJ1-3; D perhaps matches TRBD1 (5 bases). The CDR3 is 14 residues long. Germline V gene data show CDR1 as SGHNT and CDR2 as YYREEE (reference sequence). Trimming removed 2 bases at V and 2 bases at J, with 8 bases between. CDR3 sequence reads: CASSFQGTGNTIYF. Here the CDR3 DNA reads TGTGCCAGCAGCTTTCAGGGCACTGGAAACACCATATATTTT.

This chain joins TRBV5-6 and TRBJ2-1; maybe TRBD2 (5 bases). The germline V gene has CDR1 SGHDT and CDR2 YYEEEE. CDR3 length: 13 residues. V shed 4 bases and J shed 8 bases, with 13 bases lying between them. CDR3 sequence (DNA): TGTGCCAGCAGCCGCGGGTTAAAGGATGAGCAGTTCTTC. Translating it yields CASSRGLKDEQFF.

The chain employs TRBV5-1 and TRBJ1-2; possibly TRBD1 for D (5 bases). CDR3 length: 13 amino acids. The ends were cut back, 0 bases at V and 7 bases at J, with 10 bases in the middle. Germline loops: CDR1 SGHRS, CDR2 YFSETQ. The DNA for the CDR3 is TGCGCCAGCAGCTTGGAAGGGGCGACTGGCTACACCTTC. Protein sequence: CASSLEGATGYTF.

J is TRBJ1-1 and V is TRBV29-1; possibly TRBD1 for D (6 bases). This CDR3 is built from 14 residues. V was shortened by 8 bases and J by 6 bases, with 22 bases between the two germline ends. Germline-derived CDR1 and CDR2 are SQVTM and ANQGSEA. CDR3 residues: CSIYPGGAVAEAFF. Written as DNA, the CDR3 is TGCAGCATATACCCGGGGGGGGCGGTTGCTGAAGCTTTCTTT.

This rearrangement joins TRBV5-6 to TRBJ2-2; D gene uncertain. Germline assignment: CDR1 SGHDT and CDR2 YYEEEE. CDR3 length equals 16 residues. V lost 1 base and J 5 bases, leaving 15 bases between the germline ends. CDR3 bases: TGTGCCAGCAGCTTGTGGGGAAGTCTAAGGACCGGGGAGCTGTTTTTT. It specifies CASSLWGSLRTGELFF.

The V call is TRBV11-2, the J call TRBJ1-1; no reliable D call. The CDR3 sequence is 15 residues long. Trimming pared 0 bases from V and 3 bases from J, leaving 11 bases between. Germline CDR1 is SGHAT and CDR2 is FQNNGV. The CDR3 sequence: CASSLDPHEDTEAFF. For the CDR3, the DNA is TGTGCCAGCAGCTTAGACCCACACGAGGACACTGAAGCTTTCTTT.

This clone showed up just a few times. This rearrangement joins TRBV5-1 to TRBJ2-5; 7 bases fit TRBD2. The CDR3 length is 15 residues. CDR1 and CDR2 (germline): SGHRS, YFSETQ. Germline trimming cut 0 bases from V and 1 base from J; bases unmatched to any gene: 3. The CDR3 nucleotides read TGCGCCAGCAGCTTGGCGGGACTAATCCAAGAGACCCAGTACTTC. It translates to CASSLAGLIQETQYF. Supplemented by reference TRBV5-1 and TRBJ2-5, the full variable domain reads KAGVTQTPRYLIKTRGQQVTLSCSPISGHRSVSWYQQTPGQGLQFLFEYFSETQRNKGNFPGRFSGRQFSNSRSEMNVSTLELGDSALYLCASSLAGLIQETQYFGPGTRLLVL.

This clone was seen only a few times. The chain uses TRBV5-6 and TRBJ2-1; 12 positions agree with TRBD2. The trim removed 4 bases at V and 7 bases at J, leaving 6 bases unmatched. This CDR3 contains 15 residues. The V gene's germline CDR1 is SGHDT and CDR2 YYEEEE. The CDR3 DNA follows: TGTGCCAGCAGCCCGACTAGCGGGGGTTGGAATGAGCAGTTCTTC. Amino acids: CASSPTSGGWNEQFF.

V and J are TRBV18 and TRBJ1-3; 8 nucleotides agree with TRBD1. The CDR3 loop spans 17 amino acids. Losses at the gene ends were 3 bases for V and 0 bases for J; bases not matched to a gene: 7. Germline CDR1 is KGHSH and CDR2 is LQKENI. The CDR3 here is CASSPAQGASSGNTIYF. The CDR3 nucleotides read TGTGCCAGCTCACCCGCGCAGGGGGCTTCCTCTGGAAACACCATATATTTT.

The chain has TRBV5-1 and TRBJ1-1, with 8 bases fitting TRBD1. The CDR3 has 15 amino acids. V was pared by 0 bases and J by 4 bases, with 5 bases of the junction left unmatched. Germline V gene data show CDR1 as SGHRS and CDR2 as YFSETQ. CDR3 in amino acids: CASSLGTGIITEAFF. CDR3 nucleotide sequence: TGCGCCAGCAGCTTGGGGACAGGGATAATCACTGAAGCTTTCTTT.

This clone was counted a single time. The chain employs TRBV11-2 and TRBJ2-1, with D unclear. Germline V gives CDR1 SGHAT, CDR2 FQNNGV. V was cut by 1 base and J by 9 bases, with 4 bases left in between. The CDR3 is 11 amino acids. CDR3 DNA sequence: TGTGCCAGCAGCTTAGGCGGTGAGCAGTTCTTC. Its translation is CASSLGGEQFF.

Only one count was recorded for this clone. The CDR3 loop is CASSARGMNYGYTF. The CDR3 DNA follows: TGCGCCAGCAGCGCAAGGGGGATGAACTATGGCTACACCTTC. This chain uses TRBV5-1 with TRBJ1-2; D may be TRBD1 (6 bases). The CDR3 is made up of 14 amino acids. The germline V and J ends were trimmed by 4 bases and 2 bases, with 12 bases remaining between them. In germline, CDR1 is SGHRS, CDR2 YFSETQ. Full variable domain (missing parts from reference TRBV5-1 and TRBJ1-2): KAGVTQTPRYLIKTRGQQVTLSCSPISGHRSVSWYQQTPGQGLQFLFEYFSETQRNKGNFPGRFSGRQFSNSRSEMNVSTLELGDSALYLCASSARGMNYGYTFGSGTRLTVV.

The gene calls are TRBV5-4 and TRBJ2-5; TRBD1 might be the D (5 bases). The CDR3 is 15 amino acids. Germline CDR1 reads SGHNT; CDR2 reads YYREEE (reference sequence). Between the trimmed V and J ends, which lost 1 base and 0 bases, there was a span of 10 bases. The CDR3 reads CASSLPGIYQETQYF. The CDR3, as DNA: TGTGCCAGCAGCTTGCCAGGGATCTACCAAGAGACCCAGTACTTC.

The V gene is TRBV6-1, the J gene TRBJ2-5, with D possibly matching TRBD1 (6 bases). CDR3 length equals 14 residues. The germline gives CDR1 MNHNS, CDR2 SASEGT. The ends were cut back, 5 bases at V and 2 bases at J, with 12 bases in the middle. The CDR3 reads CASSQGGLQETQYF. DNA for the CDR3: TGTGCCAGCAGTCAAGGGGGTTTACAAGAGACCCAGTACTTC.

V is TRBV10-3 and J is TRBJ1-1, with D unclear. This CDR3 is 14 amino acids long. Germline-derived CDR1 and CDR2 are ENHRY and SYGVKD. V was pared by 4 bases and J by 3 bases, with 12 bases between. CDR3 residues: CAISGAAVDTEAFF. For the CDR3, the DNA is TGTGCCATCAGTGGGGCGGCTGTGGACACTGAAGCTTTCTTT.

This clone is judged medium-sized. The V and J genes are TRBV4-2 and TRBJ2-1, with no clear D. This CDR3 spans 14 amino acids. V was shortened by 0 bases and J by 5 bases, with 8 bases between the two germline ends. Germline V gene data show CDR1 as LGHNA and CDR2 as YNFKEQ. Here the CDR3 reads CASSQDARDNEQFF. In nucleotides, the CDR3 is TGTGCCAGCAGCCAAGATGCAAGGGACAATGAGCAGTTCTTC.

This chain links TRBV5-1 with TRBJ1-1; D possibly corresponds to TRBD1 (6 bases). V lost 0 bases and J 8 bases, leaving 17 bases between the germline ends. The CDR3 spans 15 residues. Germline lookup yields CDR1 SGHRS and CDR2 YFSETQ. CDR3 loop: CASSLAPQGGAEAFF. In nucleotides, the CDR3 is TGCGCCAGCAGCTTGGCCCCACAGGGAGGGGCGGAAGCTTTCTTT. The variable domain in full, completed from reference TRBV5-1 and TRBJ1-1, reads KAGVTQTPRYLIKTRGQQVTLSCSPISGHRSVSWYQQTPGQGLQFLFEYFSETQRNKGNFPGRFSGRQFSNSRSEMNVSTLELGDSALYLCASSLAPQGGAEAFFGQGTRLTVV.

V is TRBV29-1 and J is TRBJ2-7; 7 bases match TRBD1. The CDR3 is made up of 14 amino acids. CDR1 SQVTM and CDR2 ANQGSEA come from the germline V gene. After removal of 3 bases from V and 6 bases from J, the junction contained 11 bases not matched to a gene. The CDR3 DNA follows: TGCAGCGTTGATAGGACAGGCTCAGGGGGCGAGCAGTACTTC. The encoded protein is CSVDRTGSGGEQYF.

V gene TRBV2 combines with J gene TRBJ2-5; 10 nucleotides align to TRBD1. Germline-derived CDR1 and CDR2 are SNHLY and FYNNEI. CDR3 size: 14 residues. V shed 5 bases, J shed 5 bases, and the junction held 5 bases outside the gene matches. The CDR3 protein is CASSSTGGSETQYF. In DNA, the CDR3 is TGTGCCAGCAGTTCGACAGGGGGCAGCGAGACCCAGTACTTC.

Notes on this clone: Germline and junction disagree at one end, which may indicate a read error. The CDR3 region is CASSVSECGPCSYQPQHF. CDR3 bases: TGTGCCAGCAGCGTAAGTGAGTGTGGCCCATGTAGCTATCAGCCCCAGCATTTT. The gene calls are TRBV9 and TRBJ1-5; D gene uncertain. Germline assignment: CDR1 SGDLS and CDR2 YYNGEE. The CDR3 consists of 18 residues.

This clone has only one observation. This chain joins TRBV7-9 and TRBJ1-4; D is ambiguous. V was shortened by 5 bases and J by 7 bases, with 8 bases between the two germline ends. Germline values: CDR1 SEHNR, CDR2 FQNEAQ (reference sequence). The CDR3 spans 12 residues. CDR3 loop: CASSEPGEKLFF. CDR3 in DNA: TGTGCCAGCAGCGAGCCGGGTGAAAAACTGTTTTTT.

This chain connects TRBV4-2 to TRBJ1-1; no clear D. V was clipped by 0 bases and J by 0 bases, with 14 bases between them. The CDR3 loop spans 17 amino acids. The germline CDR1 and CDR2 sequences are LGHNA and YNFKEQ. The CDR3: CASSQEGRGGLNTEAFF. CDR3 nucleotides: TGTGCCAGCAGCCAAGAAGGGAGAGGCGGACTGAACACTGAAGCTTTCTTT.

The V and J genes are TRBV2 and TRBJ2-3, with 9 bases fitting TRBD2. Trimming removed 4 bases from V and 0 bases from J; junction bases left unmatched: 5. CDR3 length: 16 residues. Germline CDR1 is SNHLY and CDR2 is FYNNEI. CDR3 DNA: TGTGCCAGCAGTGCGGCTAGCGGGGCTAGCACAGATACGCAGTATTTT. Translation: CASSAASGASTDTQYF.

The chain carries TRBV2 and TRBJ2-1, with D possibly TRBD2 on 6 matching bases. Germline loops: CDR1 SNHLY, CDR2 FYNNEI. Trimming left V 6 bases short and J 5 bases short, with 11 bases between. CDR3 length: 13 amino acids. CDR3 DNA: TGTGCCAGCAGAAGGTGGAGGGACAATGAGCAGTTCTTC. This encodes CASRRWRDNEQFF.

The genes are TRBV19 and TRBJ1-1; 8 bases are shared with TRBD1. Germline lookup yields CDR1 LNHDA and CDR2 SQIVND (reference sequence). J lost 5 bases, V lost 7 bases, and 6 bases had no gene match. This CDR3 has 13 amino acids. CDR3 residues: CASTNRGGTEAFF. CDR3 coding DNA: TGTGCCAGTACGAACAGGGGGGGAACTGAAGCTTTCTTT.

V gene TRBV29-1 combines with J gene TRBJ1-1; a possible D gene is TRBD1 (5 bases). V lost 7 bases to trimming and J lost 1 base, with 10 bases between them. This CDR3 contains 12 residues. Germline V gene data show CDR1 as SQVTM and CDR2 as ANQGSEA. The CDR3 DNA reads TGCAGCGGGGCGACAGCGAACACTGAAGCTTTCTTT. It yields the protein CSGATANTEAFF.

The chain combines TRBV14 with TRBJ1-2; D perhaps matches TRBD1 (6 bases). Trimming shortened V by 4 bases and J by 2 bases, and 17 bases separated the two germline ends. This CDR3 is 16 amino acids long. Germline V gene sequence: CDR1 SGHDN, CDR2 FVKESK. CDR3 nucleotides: TGTGCCAGCAGCCTCATGTCGCCGGGGGCCAACTATGGCTACACCTTC. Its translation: CASSLMSPGANYGYTF.

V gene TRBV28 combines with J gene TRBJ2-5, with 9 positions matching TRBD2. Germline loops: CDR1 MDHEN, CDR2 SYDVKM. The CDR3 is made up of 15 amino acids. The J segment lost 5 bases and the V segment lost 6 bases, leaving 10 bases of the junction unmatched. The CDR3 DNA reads TGTGCCAGCAGGCTGAGGCGGGGGGGCCTCGAGACCCAGTACTTC. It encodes CASRLRRGGLETQYF.

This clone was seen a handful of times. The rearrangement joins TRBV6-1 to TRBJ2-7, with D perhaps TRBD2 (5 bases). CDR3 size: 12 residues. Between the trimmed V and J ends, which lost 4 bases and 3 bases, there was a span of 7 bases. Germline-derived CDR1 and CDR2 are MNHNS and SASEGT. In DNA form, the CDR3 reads TGTGCCAGCAGTGCCGAGGGCTACGAGCAGTACTTC. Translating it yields CASSAEGYEQYF.

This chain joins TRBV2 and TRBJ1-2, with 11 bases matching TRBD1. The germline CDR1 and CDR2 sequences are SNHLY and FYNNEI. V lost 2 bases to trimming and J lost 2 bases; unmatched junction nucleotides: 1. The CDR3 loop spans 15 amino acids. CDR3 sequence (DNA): TGTGCCAGCAGTGAACGGACAGGGGGCAACTATGGCTACACCTTC. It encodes CASSERTGGNYGYTF.